The sequence of this TCR beta chain was determined in a study of vaccination effects on CD4 cells after COVID-19. Whole-study results and caveats: Long after vaccination, the clones induced by infection and by vaccine shrank markedly in size. Missing from the study were early post-infection timepoints, and its convalescent patients were few.

CDR1 SEHNR and CDR2 FQNEAQ come from the germline V gene (reference sequence). V dropped 9 bases and J dropped 10 bases, with 15 bases sitting between them. This CDR3 contains 11 residues. The data were produced by immunoSEQ multiplex PCR, yet TCRdb's version contains in-frame clones alone and is incomplete. The profile covers approximately 83,000 clones, with roughly 80% appearing a single time and approximately 1% taken by the ten largest. Sequencing in the ViraFEST assay came after antigen-specific CD4+ T cells had been expanded with viral peptide pools, which were used to stimulate PBMC. Upon completion of roughly ten days in culture, CD4+ T cells were isolated. Two doses of either BNT162b2 or mRNA-1273 were given to each participant. Days 3 and 7 were when half the medium was replaced with IL-2 medium. Worth noting for this clone: Its matching antigen is unknown.

Specimen: CD4+ T cells from PBMCs cultured with HCoV-OC43 spike peptides, collected after COVID-19 vaccination. Subset specified: HCoV-OC43 spike overlapping peptide pool stimulation. The TCR was taken from a human donor who received a COVID-19 vaccine. The chain uses TRBV7-9 and TRBJ2-5; D is tentatively TRBD1 or TRBD2 (5 bases each). Here the CDR3 DNA reads TGTGCCAGGGGGTCGGGGCGTAACCAGTACTTC. Protein sequence: CARGSGRNQYF.